Listed below are T cell receptor beta chains from one sample, sequenced in a study of beta chain features in type 1 diabetes. Profiled with immunoSEQ multiplex PCR; TCRdb holds only in-frame clones, not every one. Of about 900,000 clones in the sample, 15% to 20% are singletons; the top ten hold about 0.02%. The sequencing input was naive CD4+ T cells from blood. These receptors came from a woman aged 18-29 years in good health. Both conserved end residues are part of each CDR3. Fields, in order: J gene, V gene, clone size, CDR3 length, D gene, CDR3 protein, CDR3 DNA. D genes are given only for firm matches. A clone size is listed for some rows: how often the clone was seen (once, few, many), or a class if it is expanded.

>TRBJ2-4|TRBV28|NA|13|NA
CASSYGSKNIQYF
TGTGCCAGCAGTTATGGTTCGAAAAACATTCAGTACTTC
>TRBJ2-5|TRBV6-5|NA|13|NA
CASTSSDQETQYF
TGTGCCAGCACCTCATCGGACCAAGAGACCCAGTACTTC
>TRBJ2-1|TRBV18|few|15|TRBD2
CASSEAGGEYNEQFF
TGTGCCAGCTCCGAAGCGGGAGGGGAGTACAATGAGCAGTTCTTC
>TRBJ2-3|TRBV5-1|few|15|NA
CASSLGIRRTDTQYF
TGCGCCAGCAGCTTGGGAATACGTCGCACAGATACGCAGTATTTT
>TRBJ2-7|TRBV5-1|NA|13|NA
CASSSGISYEQYF
TGCGCCAGCAGCTCAGGGATCTCCTACGAGCAGTACTTC
>TRBJ1-1|TRBV28|NA|12|NA
CASRTHLTEAFF
TGTGCCAGCAGAACCCACCTAACCGAAGCTTTCTTT
>TRBJ2-1|TRBV11-2|NA|16|TRBD2
CASSLAGTSIGNEQFF
TGTGCCAGCAGCTTGGCCGGGACTAGCATTGGCAATGAGCAGTTCTTC
>TRBJ2-7|TRBV5-5|few|15|TRBD1
CASRSSGTGTYEQYF
TGTGCCAGCAGGTCTTCCGGGACAGGGACCTACGAGCAGTACTTC
>TRBJ2-1|TRBV5-1|few|13|NA
CASSFATHNEQFF
TGCGCCAGCAGCTTTGCTACTCACAATGAGCAGTTCTTC
>TRBJ2-2|TRBV28|NA|15|TRBD1
CASSLVTGGDGELFF
TGTGCCAGCAGTTTAGTAACAGGGGGTGACGGGGAGCTGTTTTTT
>TRBJ2-1|TRBV9|NA|17|TRBD2
CASSFSGGPISKDEQFF
TGTGCCAGCAGCTTTTCGGGGGGGCCCATTAGCAAGGATGAGCAGTTCTTC
>TRBJ2-2|TRBV18|NA|15|NA
CASSPVLEGTGELFF
TGTGCCAGCTCACCTGTCCTTGAGGGCACCGGGGAGCTGTTTTTT
>TRBJ2-3|TRBV7-2|few|12|NA
CASSWGTDTQYF
TGTGCCAGCAGCTGGGGCACAGATACGCAGTATTTT
>TRBJ2-2|TRBV5-1|few|16|TRBD2
CASSLSLAGATGELFF
TGCGCCAGCAGCTTGTCGCTAGCGGGGGCCACCGGGGAGCTGTTTTTT
>TRBJ2-5|TRBV28|NA|14|TRBD2
CASSFLSGMGTQYF
TGTGCCAGCAGTTTTCTGAGCGGGATGGGGACCCAGTACTTC
>TRBJ1-2|TRBV19|few|14|NA
CASSSSVGSYGYTF
TGTGCCAGTAGTAGTAGTGTTGGATCCTATGGCTACACCTTC
>TRBJ2-1|TRBV27|few|13|NA
CASSLSASFSQFF
TGTGCCAGCAGTTTATCGGCCTCCTTCTCCCAGTTCTTC
>TRBJ2-2|TRBV18|NA|15|TRBD1
CASSPGQGFTGELFF
TGTGCCAGCTCCCCGGGACAGGGATTCACCGGGGAGCTGTTTTTT